These 2 T cell receptor beta chains were all obtained from the same sample, sequenced in a study of blood T cell repertoires in COVID-19. The method was immunoSEQ multiplex PCR; TCRdb's version includes in-frame clones alone and lacks a portion of them. The sample shows roughly 290,000 clones, approximately 89% of them seen only once. Specimen: peripheral blood. The receptors stem from a woman aged 50 to 60 who had recovered from COVID-19.

The CDR3 region has the DNA TGTGCCAGCCAAAGCGGCGAGGCCGGAAAACTGTTTTTT. Its translation: CASQSGEAGKLFF. This chain connects TRBV12-3 or TRBV12-4 to TRBJ1-4; D gene uncertain. Trimming stripped 8 bases from V and 10 bases from J, with 17 bases between. The CDR3 extends over 13 amino acids.

The rearrangement joins TRBV6-2 or TRBV6-3 to TRBJ2-1, with 9 bases identical to TRBD2. Per germline, CDR1 MNHEY and CDR2 SVGEGT. V gave up 2 bases and J gave up 3 bases; unmatched junction bases: 8. The CDR3 covers 17 residues. The CDR3 loop reads CASSYPGTSRHYNEQFF. Written as DNA, the CDR3 is TGTGCCAGCAGTTACCCCGGGACTAGCCGCCACTACAATGAGCAGTTCTTC.